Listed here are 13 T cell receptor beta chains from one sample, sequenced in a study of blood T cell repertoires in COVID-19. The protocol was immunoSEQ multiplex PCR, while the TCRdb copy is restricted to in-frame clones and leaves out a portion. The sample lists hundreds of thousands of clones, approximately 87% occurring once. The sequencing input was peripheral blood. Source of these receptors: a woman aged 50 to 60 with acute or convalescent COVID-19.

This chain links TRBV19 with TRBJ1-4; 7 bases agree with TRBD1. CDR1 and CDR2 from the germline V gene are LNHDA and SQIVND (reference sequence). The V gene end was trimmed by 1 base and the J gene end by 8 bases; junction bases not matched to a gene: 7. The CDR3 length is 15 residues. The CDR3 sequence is CASSIARDRGEKLFF. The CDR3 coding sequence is TGTGCCAGTAGTATAGCAAGGGACAGAGGAGAAAAACTGTTTTTT.

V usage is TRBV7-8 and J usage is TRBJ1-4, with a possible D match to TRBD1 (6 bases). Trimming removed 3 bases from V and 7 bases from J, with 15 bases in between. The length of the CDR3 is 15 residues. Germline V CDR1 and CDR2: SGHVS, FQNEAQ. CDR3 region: CASSLTGGLGEKLFF. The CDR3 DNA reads TGTGCCAGCAGCTTGACCGGGGGGCTCGGTGAAAAACTGTTTTTT.

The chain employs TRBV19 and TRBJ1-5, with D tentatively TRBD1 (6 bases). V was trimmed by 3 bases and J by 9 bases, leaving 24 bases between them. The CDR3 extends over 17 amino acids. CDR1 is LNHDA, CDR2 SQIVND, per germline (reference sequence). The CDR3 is CASSMLLWRQGNWPQHF. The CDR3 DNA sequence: TGTGCCAGTAGTATGTTGTTATGGAGGCAGGGGAATTGGCCCCAGCATTTT.

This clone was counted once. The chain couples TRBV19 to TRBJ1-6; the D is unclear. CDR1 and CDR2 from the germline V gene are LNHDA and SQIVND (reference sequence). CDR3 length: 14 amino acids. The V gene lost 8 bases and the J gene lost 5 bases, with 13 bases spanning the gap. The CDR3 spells CASSPPRDNSPLHF. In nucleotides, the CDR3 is TGTGCCAGTTCGCCCCCTCGCGATAATTCACCCCTCCACTTT.

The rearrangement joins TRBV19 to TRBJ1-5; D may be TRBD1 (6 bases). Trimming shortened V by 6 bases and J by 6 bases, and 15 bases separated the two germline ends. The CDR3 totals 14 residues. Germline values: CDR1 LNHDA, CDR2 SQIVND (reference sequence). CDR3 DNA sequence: TGTGCCAGTAGCCCGGGGCAGGGGAGTCAGCCCCAGCATTTT. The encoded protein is CASSPGQGSQPQHF.

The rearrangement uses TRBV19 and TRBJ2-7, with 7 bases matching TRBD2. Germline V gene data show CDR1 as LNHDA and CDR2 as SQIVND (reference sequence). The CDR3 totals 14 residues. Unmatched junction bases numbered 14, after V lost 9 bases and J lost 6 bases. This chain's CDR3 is CARRGEGSVSEQYF. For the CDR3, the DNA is TGTGCCAGGAGAGGGGAGGGGAGTGTGTCCGAGCAGTACTTC.

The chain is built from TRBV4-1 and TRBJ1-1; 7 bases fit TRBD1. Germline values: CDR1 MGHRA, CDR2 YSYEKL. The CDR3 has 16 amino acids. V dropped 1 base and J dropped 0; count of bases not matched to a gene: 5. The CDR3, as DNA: TGCGCCAGCAGCCAAGCCCCCGGACAGGTGAACACTGAAGCTTTCTTT. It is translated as CASSQAPGQVNTEAFF.

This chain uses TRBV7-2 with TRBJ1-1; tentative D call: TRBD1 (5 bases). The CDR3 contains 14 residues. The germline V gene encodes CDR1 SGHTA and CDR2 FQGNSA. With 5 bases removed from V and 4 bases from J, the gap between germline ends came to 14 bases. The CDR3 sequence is CASSPRQTPTEAFF. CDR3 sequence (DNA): TGTGCCAGCAGCCCCCGACAGACCCCCACTGAAGCTTTCTTT.

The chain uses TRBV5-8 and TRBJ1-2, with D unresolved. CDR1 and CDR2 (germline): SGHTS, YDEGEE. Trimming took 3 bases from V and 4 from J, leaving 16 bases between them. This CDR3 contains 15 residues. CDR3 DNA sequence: TGTGCCAGCAGCTCGGACGGGAGTATATCCTATGGCTACACCTTC. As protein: CASSSDGSISYGYTF.

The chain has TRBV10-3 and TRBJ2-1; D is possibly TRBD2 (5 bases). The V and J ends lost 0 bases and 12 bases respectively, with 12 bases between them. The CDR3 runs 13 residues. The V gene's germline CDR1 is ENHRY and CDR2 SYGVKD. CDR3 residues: CAISESGSGGQFF. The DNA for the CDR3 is TGTGCCATCAGTGAGTCTGGCTCCGGAGGGCAGTTCTTC.

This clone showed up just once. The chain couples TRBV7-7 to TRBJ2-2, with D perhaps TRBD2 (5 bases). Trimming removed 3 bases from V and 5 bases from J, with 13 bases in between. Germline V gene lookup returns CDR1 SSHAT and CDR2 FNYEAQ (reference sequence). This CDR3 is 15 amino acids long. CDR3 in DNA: TGTGCCAGCAGCTTGGGTGGGAGTGCAACCGGGGAGCTGTTTTTT. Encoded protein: CASSLGGSATGELFF.

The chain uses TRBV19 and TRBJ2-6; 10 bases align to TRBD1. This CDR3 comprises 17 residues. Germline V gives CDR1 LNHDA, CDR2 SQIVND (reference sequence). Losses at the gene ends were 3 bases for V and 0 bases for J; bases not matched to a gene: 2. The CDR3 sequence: CASSIGTGDSGANVLTF. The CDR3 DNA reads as TGTGCCAGTAGTATCGGGACAGGGGACTCTGGGGCCAACGTCCTGACTTTC.

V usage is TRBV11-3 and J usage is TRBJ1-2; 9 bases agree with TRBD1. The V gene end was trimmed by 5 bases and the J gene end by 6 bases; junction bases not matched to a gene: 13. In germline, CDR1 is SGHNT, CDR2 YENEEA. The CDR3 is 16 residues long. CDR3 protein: CASSLGSGTGFHGYTF. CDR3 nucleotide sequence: TGTGCCAGCAGCCTTGGATCCGGGACAGGGTTCCATGGCTACACCTTC.